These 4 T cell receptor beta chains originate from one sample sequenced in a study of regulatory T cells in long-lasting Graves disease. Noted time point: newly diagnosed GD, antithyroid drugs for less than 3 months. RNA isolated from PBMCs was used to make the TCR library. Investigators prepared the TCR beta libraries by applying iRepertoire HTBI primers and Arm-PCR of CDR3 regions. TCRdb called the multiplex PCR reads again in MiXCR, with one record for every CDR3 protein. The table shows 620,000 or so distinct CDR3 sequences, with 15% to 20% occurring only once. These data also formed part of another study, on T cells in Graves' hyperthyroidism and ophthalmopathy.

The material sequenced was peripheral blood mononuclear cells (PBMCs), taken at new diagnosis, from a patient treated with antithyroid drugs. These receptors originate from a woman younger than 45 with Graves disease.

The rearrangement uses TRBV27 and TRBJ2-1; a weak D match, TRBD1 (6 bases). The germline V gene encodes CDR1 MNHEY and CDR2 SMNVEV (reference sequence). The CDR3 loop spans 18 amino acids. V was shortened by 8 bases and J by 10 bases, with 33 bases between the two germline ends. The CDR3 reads CASGGWVEGAPKTYEQFF. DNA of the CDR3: TGTGCCAGCGGGGGCTGGGTAGAGGGCGCGCCTAAAACCTACGAGCAGTTCTTC.

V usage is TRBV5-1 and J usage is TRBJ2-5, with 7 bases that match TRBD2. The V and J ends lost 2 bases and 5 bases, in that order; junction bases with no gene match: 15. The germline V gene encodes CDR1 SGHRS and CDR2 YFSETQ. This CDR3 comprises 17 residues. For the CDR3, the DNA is TGCGCCAGCAGCTTTGGGACGGGAGCCAACGGGAGGGAGACCCAGTACTTC. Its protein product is CASSFGTGANGRETQYF.

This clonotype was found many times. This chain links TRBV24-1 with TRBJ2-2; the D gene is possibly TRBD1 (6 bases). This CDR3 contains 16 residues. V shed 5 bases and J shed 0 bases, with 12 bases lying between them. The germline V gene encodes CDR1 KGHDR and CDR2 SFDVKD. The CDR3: CATSGTVPSNTGELFF. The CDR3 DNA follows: TGTGCCACCAGTGGGACAGTCCCCTCGAACACCGGGGAGCTGTTTTTT.

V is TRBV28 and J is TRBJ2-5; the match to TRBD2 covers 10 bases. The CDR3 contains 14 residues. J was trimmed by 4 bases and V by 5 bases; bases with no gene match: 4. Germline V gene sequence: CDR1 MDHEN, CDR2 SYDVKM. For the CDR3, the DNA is TGTGCCAGCAGTGAAGCGGGAGGGGGAGAGACCCAGTACTTC. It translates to CASSEAGGGETQYF.